The rows below give T cell receptor beta chains drawn from one sample of a study of shared clonotypes between healthy human individuals. Generated by immunoSEQ multiplex PCR, the TCRdb table keeps only in-frame clones and is missing some. The table includes around 2.1 million clones, 90% to 95% detected once. What was sequenced was naive CD8+ T cells from PBMCs. The source is a man aged 18 to 35 in good health. Some clones in this sample may be carry-over from other donors' samples. Each CDR3 is given with its conserved first and last residue. Fields, in order: J gene, V gene, clone size, D gene, CDR3 DNA, CDR3 protein. A D gene is named only where the DNA matches it firmly. Size is omitted from some rows. Given values are once, few, many or a class for expanded clones.

TRBJ2-1,TRBV27,.,.,TGTGCCAGCAGTTTAATGCGGGGACACACCTACAATGAGCAGTTCTTC,CASSLMRGHTYNEQFF
TRBJ2-5,TRBV7-8,.,.,TGTGCCAGCAGCATTCAGTTGGCGGTGGGACATACGATAGAGACCCAGTACTTC,CASSIQLAVGHTIETQYF
TRBJ1-5,TRBV30,few,.,TGTGCCTGGAGTGTAGACTATCAGCCCCAGCATTTT,CAWSVDYQPQHF
TRBJ2-1,TRBV19,.,TRBD2,TGTGCCAGTAGTTTCCTAGCGGGAGCCTACAATGAGCAGTTCTTC,CASSFLAGAYNEQFF
TRBJ1-1,TRBV29-1,.,.,TGCAGCGTACAATACTCGGGCACTGAAGCTTTCTTT,CSVQYSGTEAFF
TRBJ2-5,TRBV7-3,.,.,TGTGCCAGCAGCTGGGGCTTGGGGGCGGAGACCCAGTACTTC,CASSWGLGAETQYF
TRBJ1-2,TRBV30,.,.,TGTGCCTGGAGTAAGGCAGTCTATGGCTACACCTTC,CAWSKAVYGYTF
TRBJ1-1,TRBV25-1,few,.,TGTGCCAGCAGTGAGGGTAGGCAGGATGAAGCTTTCTTT,CASSEGRQDEAFF
TRBJ2-6,TRBV4-3,.,.,TGCGCCAGCAGCCAAGGGCAGATTTTGCACTCTGGGGCCAACGTCCTGACTTTC,CASSQGQILHSGANVLTF
TRBJ1-5,TRBV5-1,.,TRBD1,TGCGCCAGCAGGGCCGGGACAGGCTCCAATCAGCCCCAGCATTTT,CASRAGTGSNQPQHF
TRBJ2-7,TRBV2,.,TRBD1,TGTGCCAGCAGTGAAGGGGGACAGTATTACGAGCAGTACTTC,CASSEGGQYYEQYF
TRBJ2-1,TRBV7-9,.,.,TGTGCCAGCAGCCACATGGCGGGACACAAGCGCTCCTACAATGAGCAGTTCTTC,CASSHMAGHKRSYNEQFF
TRBJ1-5,TRBV28,.,.,TGTGCCAGCAGTCAGGACAGAGATTATAGCAATCAGCCCCAGCATTTT,CASSQDRDYSNQPQHF
TRBJ2-7,TRBV6-1,.,TRBD1,TGTGCCAGCACTGGGACAGCTAGTTCCTACGAGCAGTACTTC,CASTGTASSYEQYF
TRBJ1-1,TRBV19,.,.,TGTGCCAGTAGTATTTGGGACATGCCCACTGAAGCTTTCTTT,CASSIWDMPTEAFF
TRBJ2-1,TRBV10-3,.,TRBD2,TGTGCCATCGCCAGAGCGGGAGGGGAGTACAATGAGCAGTTCTTC,CAIARAGGEYNEQFF
TRBJ2-1,TRBV27,.,.,TGTGCCAGCAGTTTAGGGGGAAACTCCTACAGTGAGCAGTTCTTC,CASSLGGNSYSEQFF
TRBJ1-4,TRBV5-8,.,.,TGTGCCAGCAGCTTGGGGGCTGAAAAACTGTTTTTT,CASSLGAEKLFF
TRBJ2-7,TRBV28,.,TRBD1,TGTGCCAGCAGCTTGAGCCCGGGACAGGGAGTCGAGCAGTACTTC,CASSLSPGQGVEQYF
TRBJ2-7,TRBV5-4,once,.,TGTGCCAGCAGCTTGGGCAGGTCCATTCACGAGCAGTACTTC,CASSLGRSIHEQYF
TRBJ2-1,TRBV19,.,TRBD2,TGTGCCAGTAGCCAAGGGACTAGCGGTTACAATGAGCAGTTCTTC,CASSQGTSGYNEQFF
TRBJ2-5,TRBV6-6,.,.,TGTGCCAGCAGTATCTTGAGGGGACTAGAGACCCAGTACTTC,CASSILRGLETQYF
TRBJ1-5,TRBV2,.,.,TGTGCCAGCAGTGAAGCCCAGGGAAGTCAGCCCCAGCATTTT,CASSEAQGSQPQHF
TRBJ2-2,TRBV7-2,.,TRBD2,TGTGCCAGCAGCTTTTTTGGCAGGGAGGGCGGGGAGCTGTTTTTT,CASSFFGREGGELFF
TRBJ1-4,TRBV7-9,.,.,TGTGCCAGCAGCCACGCCTCTAATATCGCAACTAATGAAAAACTGTTTTTT,CASSHASNIATNEKLFF
TRBJ1-1,TRBV4-3,.,.,TGCGCCAGCAGCCAAGAGACAGTCTCTAAGAACACTGAAGCTTTCTTT,CASSQETVSKNTEAFF
TRBJ2-7,TRBV7-8,.,.,TGTGCCAGCAGCTTATCTGCTGGGGTAACCTACGAGCAGTACTTC,CASSLSAGVTYEQYF
TRBJ2-2,TRBV29-1,.,.,TGCAGCGTTGAGTCTAGAACAGCCACCGGGGAGCTGTTTTTT,CSVESRTATGELFF
TRBJ1-1,TRBV5-1,.,.,TGCGCCAGCAGCTTACTAGGGGGCACTGAAGCTTTCTTT,CASSLLGGTEAFF
TRBJ2-3,TRBV28,.,TRBD2,TGTGCCAGCAGCTCGCCGGGACTAGCGCTAAGCACAGATACGCAGTATTTT,CASSSPGLALSTDTQYF
TRBJ1-2,TRBV27,.,TRBD1,TGTGCCAGCAGTTTTATATCGTCAACGGGACAGGATCGTTGGGGCTACACCTTC,CASSFISSTGQDRWGYTF